The 20 T cell receptor beta chains below come from one sample, sequenced in a study of T cell responses to AZD1222 COVID-19 vaccine. Assay used: immunoSEQ multiplex PCR; TCRdb lists only in-frame clones, some missing. Here the sample spans 95,000 to 110,000 clones, 80% to 90% being singletons. The sequenced sample was peripheral blood, obtained on day 0 of AZD1222 vaccination. These TCRs come from an adult in good health.

The CDR3 sequence is CASSLSGRGQGFRYTF. CDR3 bases: TGTGCCAGCAGTTTATCGGGTCGAGGACAGGGGTTCCGCTACACCTTC. The chain has TRBV27 and TRBJ1-2; 9 bases match TRBD1. This CDR3 has 16 amino acids. CDR1 and CDR2 from the germline V gene are MNHEY and SMNVEV (reference sequence). The ends lost 0 bases at V and 9 bases at J; junction bases unmatched: 11.

This clone was detected only once. The chain uses TRBV4-1 and TRBJ2-5, with D maybe TRBD1 (6 bases). Germline V lookup: CDR1 MGHRA, CDR2 YSYEKL. The CDR3 runs 13 residues. Trimming took off 6 bases at V and 1 base at J, with 9 bases between the two ends. The CDR3 nucleotides read TGCGCCAGCAGGGAAGGGGGCCAAGAGACCCAGTACTTC. As protein: CASREGGQETQYF.

This clone has only a few counts. Here the CDR3 reads CASSQGTDSNLSPLHF. DNA of the CDR3: TGCGCCAGCAGCCAAGGGACGGACAGCAACCTTTCACCCCTCCACTTT. This rearrangement joins TRBV4-3 to TRBJ1-6; weak D call: TRBD1 (6 bases). The V end was cut by 1 base, the J end by 9 bases, with 16 bases between. This CDR3 is 16 amino acids long. Germline V CDR1 and CDR2: LGHNA, YSLEER.

The J gene is TRBJ1-6, the V gene TRBV28, with TRBD1 as a possible D gene (5 bases). The CDR3 has 14 amino acids. V was cut by 1 base and J by 9 bases, with 10 bases left in between. Germline V gene lookup returns CDR1 MDHEN and CDR2 SYDVKM. CDR3 sequence: CASSLLQGASPLHF. The CDR3 DNA reads TGTGCCAGCAGTTTATTGCAGGGAGCTTCACCCCTCCACTTT.

This sequence joins TRBV6-6 and TRBJ2-1, with D tentatively TRBD2 (6 bases). The length of the CDR3 is 13 residues. The V gene's germline CDR1 is MNHNY and CDR2 SVGAGI (reference sequence). Trimming left V 7 bases short and J 6 bases short, with 13 bases between. The DNA of the CDR3 is TGTGCCAGCACTCCCGCCGGGGGCAATGAGCAGTTCTTC. As protein: CASTPAGGNEQFF.

The rearrangement uses TRBV28 and TRBJ1-2; 7 positions match TRBD1. This CDR3 contains 14 residues. Trimming cost V 5 bases and J 3 bases; bases outside gene matches: 6. Germline V CDR1 and CDR2: MDHEN, SYDVKM. The CDR3 is CASSPGGSYYGYTF. The CDR3 coding sequence is TGTGCCAGCAGTCCAGGGGGGTCGTACTATGGCTACACCTTC.

This chain connects TRBV6-2 or TRBV6-3 to TRBJ1-5; the D is unclear. Per germline, CDR1 MNHEY and CDR2 SVGEGT. The ends were cut back, 5 bases at V and 4 bases at J, with 6 bases in the middle. This CDR3 contains 12 residues. The CDR3 DNA reads TGTGCCAGCAGTCTTCAAAATCAGCCCCAGCATTTT. Protein sequence: CASSLQNQPQHF.

This sequence joins TRBV7-2 and TRBJ1-1; perhaps TRBD1 as D (6 bases). In germline, CDR1 is SGHTA, CDR2 FQGNSA. This CDR3 contains 14 residues. Trimming stripped 1 base from V and 3 bases from J, with 9 bases between. In nucleotides, the CDR3 is TGTGCCAGCAGCTTAGAGGGGGGGGACACTGAAGCTTTCTTT. This sequence encodes CASSLEGGDTEAFF.

The chain is built from TRBV14 and TRBJ2-1; D ambiguous. The CDR3 runs to 15 residues. Between the trimmed V and J ends, which lost 1 base and 13 bases, there was a span of 20 bases. Germline V gene lookup returns CDR1 SGHDN and CDR2 FVKESK. The CDR3 coding sequence is TGTGCCAGCAGCCAAGGGGGTACGGCCGTCCTCGAACAGTTCTTC. It translates to CASSQGGTAVLEQFF.

V gene TRBV4-3 combines with J gene TRBJ2-3, with D hard to call. Germline V gene sequence: CDR1 LGHNA, CDR2 YSLEER. CDR3 size: 15 residues. Trimming stripped 0 bases from V and 5 bases from J, with 12 bases between. The CDR3 coding sequence is TGCGCCAGCAGCCAAGATGGTCGGGCGCGAGATACGCAGTATTTT. It codes for CASSQDGRARDTQYF.

V is TRBV7-9 and J is TRBJ1-2; 10 nucleotides agree with TRBD1. V gave up 9 bases and J gave up 0 bases; unmatched junction bases: 13. CDR3 length equals 17 residues. Germline V gene data show CDR1 as SEHNR and CDR2 as FQNEAQ (reference sequence). CDR3 protein: CARQARTGGESNYGYTF. The CDR3 bases are TGTGCCAGACAGGCCAGGACAGGGGGAGAGTCTAACTATGGCTACACCTTC.

The V gene is TRBV18, the J gene TRBJ1-5; D is unclear. This CDR3 spans 16 amino acids. The V gene lost 4 bases and the J gene lost 0 bases, with 13 bases spanning the gap. Germline V CDR1 and CDR2: KGHSH, LQKENI. The CDR3 here is CASSLYVSYSNQPQHF. The CDR3 nucleotides read TGTGCCAGCTCACTTTACGTTTCTTATAGCAATCAGCCCCAGCATTTT.

As concerns this clone: A much larger clone differs from this one at a single base, so this may be a read error. DNA of the CDR3: TGTGCCAGCAGCCGGGACGGCAATCAGCCCCAGCATTTT. This gives the protein CASSRDGNQPQHF. This chain joins TRBV7-2 and TRBJ1-5; tentative D call: TRBD1 (5 bases). Per the germline V gene, CDR1 is SGHTA and CDR2 is FQGNSA. V lost 5 bases and J 2 bases, leaving 7 bases between the germline ends. CDR3 length equals 13 residues.

The chain joins TRBV3-1 (or the pseudogene TRBV3-2) to TRBJ2-7; 9 nucleotides align to TRBD1. After removal of 4 bases from V and 6 bases from J, the junction contained 10 bases not matched to a gene. Germline V gene data show CDR1 as LGHDT and CDR2 as YNNKEL (reference sequence). The CDR3 spans 15 residues. CDR3 amino acids: CASSLRTGERVEQYF. The DNA of the CDR3 is TGTGCCAGCAGCCTTCGGACAGGGGAAAGGGTCGAGCAGTACTTC.

This clone was counted at least ten times. The genes are TRBV19 and TRBJ1-5, with 9 positions matching TRBD1. Germline V lookup: CDR1 LNHDA, CDR2 SQIVND (reference sequence). J lost 7 bases, V lost 4 bases, and 8 bases had no gene match. The CDR3 is 15 residues long. CDR3 residues: CASSSWTGVGQPQHF. The CDR3 DNA reads as TGTGCCAGTAGTAGTTGGACAGGGGTCGGGCAGCCCCAGCATTTT. Drawing the rest from reference TRBV19 and TRBJ1-5, the complete variable domain is DGGITQSPKYLFRKEGQNVTLSCEQNLNHDAMYWYRQDPGQGLRLIYYSQIVNDFQKGDIAEGYSVSREKKESFPLTVTSAQKNPTAFYLCASSSWTGVGQPQHFGDGTRLSIL.

V gene TRBV4-1 combines with J gene TRBJ2-7; weak D call: TRBD2 (6 bases). The CDR3 consists of 15 residues. Germline-derived CDR1 and CDR2 are MGHRA and YSYEKL. Trimming cost V 2 bases and J 2 bases, with 13 bases left between them. CDR3 protein: CASSQSSGETYEQYF. The CDR3 DNA reads TGCGCCAGCAGCCAAAGTAGCGGTGAGACCTACGAGCAGTACTTC.

The rearrangement joins TRBV5-4 to TRBJ2-1; D unresolved. The length of the CDR3 is 12 residues. Trimming took off 4 bases at V and 5 bases at J, with 7 bases between the two ends. Germline values: CDR1 SGHNT, CDR2 YYREEE (reference sequence). The CDR3 here is CASSVQNNEQFF. The CDR3, as DNA: TGTGCCAGCAGCGTGCAGAACAATGAGCAGTTCTTC.

This rearrangement joins TRBV2 to TRBJ2-7; unclear D gene. The V and J ends lost 6 bases and 3 bases respectively, with 9 bases between them. Per the germline V gene, CDR1 is SNHLY and CDR2 is FYNNEI. The CDR3 covers 12 residues. The CDR3 is CASRDRSYEQYF. CDR3 bases: TGTGCCAGCAGAGATCGCAGCTACGAGCAGTACTTC. Supplemented by reference TRBV2 and TRBJ2-7, the full variable domain reads EPEVTQTPSHQVTQMGQEVILRCVPISNHLYFYWYRQILGQKVEFLVSFYNNEISEKSEIFDDQFSVERPDGSNFTLKIRSTKLEDSAMYFCASRDRSYEQYFGPGTRLTVT.

This clone was seen a handful of times. Other DNA sequences in the sample encode the same CDR3. The rearrangement joins TRBV6-2 or TRBV6-3 to TRBJ2-7, with D perhaps matching TRBD1 or TRBD2 (6 bases each). The germline gives CDR1 MNHEY, CDR2 SVGEGT. Trimming stripped 2 bases from V and 3 bases from J, with 11 bases between. The CDR3 is 14 residues long. The CDR3, as DNA: TGTGCCAGCAGTTACCTAGGGGGGCTCTACGAGCAGTACTTC. Translated, it gives CASSYLGGLYEQYF.

Details on this clone: Other DNA sequences in the sample encode the same CDR3. This chain links TRBV4-3 with TRBJ1-1, with unresolved D. The germline V gene has CDR1 LGHNA and CDR2 YSLEER. CDR3 length equals 13 residues. V lost 1 base, J lost 1 base, and 4 bases lay in between. CDR3 protein: CASSQAGNTEAFF. The DNA of the CDR3 is TGCGCCAGCAGCCAAGCGGGGAACACTGAAGCTTTCTTT.